One TCR beta chain is described in this entry. The antigen is undetermined. The entry originates in a study of CD8 T cells in ankylosing spondylitis. General study findings and limits: The authors found the disease-linked clones to be CD8+ and relatively rare in peripheral blood. From matched ankylosing spondylitis synovial fluid, disease-linked clones were reportedly recovered at significantly enriched levels. Characteristic, it appeared, of ankylosing spondylitis blood was a TCR beta motif of eight highly homologous variants.

Quantitative 5'-RACE with molecular barcodes was used to make the TCR beta libraries. TCRdb fed the 5' RACE reads into MiXCR, producing one record per CDR3 protein. The sample has over 110,000 distinct CDR3 sequences; 8% to 9% are singletons. This CDR3 is built from 14 residues. Germline CDR1 and CDR2: DFQATT and SNEGSKA (reference sequence). J gave up 4 bases and V 1 base, and 6 bases lay outside the gene matches. This sequence originates from a male donor with ankylosing spondylitis. The genes are TRBV20-1 and TRBJ2-7; 8 nucleotides agree with TRBD2. The sequencing input was synovial fluid, either unsorted or a sorted T cell fraction (not recorded which). CDR3 in amino acids: CSARVGTSIYEQYF. For the CDR3, the DNA is TGCAGTGCTAGAGTTGGGACTAGTATTTACGAGCAGTACTTC.